The subject of this entry is one TCR beta chain. Its antigen is unknown. Profiling relied on immunoSEQ multiplex PCR, and the TCRdb table lists in-frame clones only, not all of them. This table has approximately 640,000 clones, roughly 88% appearing once. J gave up 6 bases and V 0 bases, and 14 bases lay outside the gene matches. Germline V gene lookup returns CDR1 MNHNS and CDR2 SASEGT. This CDR3 contains 17 residues. This sample is part of a study of shared clonotypes between healthy human individuals. Study-level results: How much donors shared clonotypes was expected to be affected by sequencing depth. Approximately 5.1% was the fraction of naive CD4 clonotypes found shared across a few donors.

The receptor was isolated from a young man in good health. Some clones in this sample may be carry-over from other donors' samples. This chain uses TRBV6-1 with TRBJ2-7, with 7 bases that match TRBD2. The sample taken for sequencing was memory CD8+ T cells from PBMCs. Indicated subset: CD45RO+ cells pooled with CCR7-negative TemRA cells. The CDR3 loop reads CASSEAGWDLAAGEQYF. The CDR3 DNA reads as TGTGCCAGCAGTGAAGCAGGGTGGGACCTAGCGGCGGGCGAGCAGTACTTC.